These T cell receptor beta chains were read from a single sample in a study of T cells in Graves' hyperthyroidism and ophthalmopathy. MiXCR was run by TCRdb on the multiplex PCR reads, yielding one entry per CDR3 protein. The sample yields about 480,000 distinct CDR3 sequences, 22% seen once. Sequenced material: blood. Receptor source: a woman in her 70s with Graves' ophthalmopathy. Each CDR3 is given with its conserved first and last residue. Each record gives: CDR3 protein, CDR3 DNA, V gene, D gene, J gene, clone size. D genes are given only for firm matches. The size field is filled for only some rows; it gives once, few, many or a size class.

CASSEMPGTAEHRGAFF | TGCGCCAGCAGTGAGATGCCAGGAACGGCCGAACACCGGGGAGCTTTTTTT | TRBV10-1 | NA | TRBJ2-2 | few
CASSQRGTAEWAADSPLHF | TGTGCCAGCAGCCAACGCGGGACAGCGGAGTGGGCGGCCGATTCACCCCTCCACTTT | TRBV7-2 | TRBD1 | TRBJ1-6 | many
CASSPSVVNYGYTF | TGTGCCAGCAGCCCGTCCGTAGTTAACTATGGCTACACCTTC | TRBV7-2 | NA | TRBJ1-2 | few
CASSLWPPKGFYNSPLHF | TGTGCCAGCAGCTTATGGCCACCTAAAGGATTCTATAATTCACCCCTCCACTTT | TRBV7-8 | NA | TRBJ1-6 | NA
CASSRTGEAFF | TGCGCCAGCAGCAGAACAGGTGAAGCTTTCTTT | TRBV5-1 | NA | TRBJ1-1 | many
CASSLKSGGTEAFF | TGTGCCAGCAGCTTAAAATCAGGGGGCACTGAAGCTTTCTTT | TRBV11-2 | TRBD1 | TRBJ1-1 | many
CASSPPQGLGGNTEAFF | TGTGCCAGCAGTCCTCCACAGGGCCTCGGGGGGAACACTGAAGCTTTCTTT | TRBV28 | NA | TRBJ1-1 | many
CASSRTSSYNEQFF | TGTGCCAGCAGTCGGACGAGCTCCTACAATGAGCAGTTCTTC | TRBV27 | NA | TRBJ2-1 | NA
CSARVLREGRVDIQYF | TGCAGTGCTAGAGTCCTCCGGGAGGGGCGGGTGGACATTCAGTACTTC | TRBV20-1 | TRBD2 | TRBJ2-4 | NA
CASSALAGDLDTQYF | TGCGCCAGCAGCGCATTAGCGGGAGACCTGGATACGCAGTATTTT | TRBV5-1 | TRBD2 | TRBJ2-3 | NA
CASRPGTGGSPLHF | TGTGCCAGCAGACCAGGGACAGGGGGATCACCCCTCCACTTT | TRBV6-1 | TRBD1 | TRBJ1-6 | NA
CATSDFRGFYNEQFF | TGTGCCACCAGTGATTTTCGGGGTTTCTACAATGAGCAGTTCTTC | TRBV24-1 | NA | TRBJ2-1 | many
CSARLLAGGRGEQYF | TGCAGTGCTAGACTTCTAGCGGGAGGGCGAGGCGAGCAGTACTTC | TRBV20-1 | TRBD2 | TRBJ2-7 | few
CASQASGGLTSPLHF | TGTGCCAGTCAAGCTTCAGGGGGCTTGACTTCACCCCTCCACTTT | TRBV6-2/TRBV6-3 | TRBD1 | TRBJ1-6 | NA
CASKVREGTNYGYTF | TGTGCCAGCAAAGTAAGGGAGGGGACAAACTATGGCTACACCTTC | TRBV27 | NA | TRBJ1-2 | few
CASSPTGTVSPLHF | TGCGCCAGCAGCCCGACAGGGACGGTTTCACCCCTCCACTTT | TRBV5-1 | TRBD1 | TRBJ1-6 | NA
CASDRVGNQPQHF | TGTGCCAGTGACAGGGTCGGCAATCAGCCCCAGCATTTT | TRBV28 | TRBD1 | TRBJ1-5 | NA
CASSRGPGTQAADIQYF | TGTGCCAGCAGCCGCGGCCCTGGGACCCAAGCGGCCGACATTCAGTACTTC | TRBV11-2 | NA | TRBJ2-4 | NA
CASSPLQFQGYTF | TGTGCCAGCAGTCCACTCCAGTTCCAAGGCTACACCTTC | TRBV7-8 | NA | TRBJ1-2 | NA
CASRRGGEGFNEQFF | TGTGCCAGCAGAAGAGGGGGAGAAGGTTTCAATGAGCAGTTCTTC | TRBV7-2 | NA | TRBJ2-1 | NA
CASSADWGRVTGELFF | TGTGCCAGCAGCGCAGACTGGGGGCGCGTCACCGGGGAGCTGTTTTTT | TRBV9 | NA | TRBJ2-2 | NA
CRAQQVLSYNEQFF | TGCCGTGCTCAACAGGTTCTTTCCTACAATGAGCAGTTCTTC | TRBV20-1 | NA | TRBJ2-1 | NA
CASKGTSGDYGYTF | TGTGCCAGCAAAGGGACGTCGGGGGACTATGGCTACACCTTC | TRBV2 | NA | TRBJ1-2 | NA
CASSPLRGGGYNSPLHF | TGTGCCAGCAGTCCACTCCGCGGAGGGGGCTATAATTCACCCCTCCACTTT | TRBV27 | NA | TRBJ1-6 | NA
CASSESSGGRDTQYF | TGTGCCAGCAGTGAATCTAGCGGGGGAAGAGATACGCAGTATTTT | TRBV6-1 | TRBD2 | TRBJ2-3 | NA
CASSIVGRRTYGYTF | TGTGCCAGTAGTATCGTGGGACGTAGGACCTATGGCTACACCTTC | TRBV19 | NA | TRBJ1-2 | few
CASSIGTTHNEQFF | TGTGCCAGCAGTATCGGGACAACTCACAATGAGCAGTTCTTC | TRBV11-2 | NA | TRBJ2-1 | many
CAWSETGASTDTQYF | TGTGCCTGGAGTGAGACAGGCGCTAGCACAGATACGCAGTATTTT | TRBV30 | NA | TRBJ2-3 | NA
CASSPGRAYEQYF | TGTGCCAGCAGTCCGGGAAGAGCCTACGAGCAGTACTTC | TRBV6-1 | NA | TRBJ2-7 | many
CSARALRDRVNYGYTF | TGCAGTGCTAGAGCTCTCCGGGACAGGGTGAACTATGGCTACACCTTC | TRBV20-1 | TRBD1 | TRBJ1-2 | NA
CASSDRDNSYEQYF | TGTGCCAGCAGCGACCGGGACAACTCCTACGAGCAGTACTTC | TRBV28 | NA | TRBJ2-7 | many
CASSQEGPQHF | TGTGCCAGCAGCCAGGAGGGGCCCCAGCATTTT | TRBV7-9 | NA | TRBJ1-5 | few
CASSANRVNRGNTEAFF | TGTGCCAGCTCAGCTAACCGGGTAAACAGGGGTAACACTGAAGCTTTCTTT | TRBV18 | TRBD1 | TRBJ1-1 | NA
CSARVVSGAYNEQFF | TGCAGTGCTAGAGTGGTAAGCGGTGCCTACAATGAGCAGTTCTTC | TRBV20-1 | NA | TRBJ2-1 | NA
CASSLRQGPFGETQYF | TGTGCCAGCAGCCTCCGACAGGGACCCTTTGGGGAGACCCAGTACTTC | TRBV11-2 | TRBD1 | TRBJ2-5 | many
CAWRGISGLSTDTQYF | TGTGCCTGGAGGGGAATAAGCGGGCTAAGCACAGATACGCAGTATTTT | TRBV30 | NA | TRBJ2-3 | NA
CASSVGQTLYNEQFF | TGTGCCAGCAGCGTGGGACAGACACTTTACAATGAGCAGTTCTTC | TRBV7-3 | TRBD1 | TRBJ2-1 | few
CASSGSNGNEQFF | TGTGCCTCCAGCGGGAGTAATGGCAATGAGCAGTTCTTC | TRBV11-3 | TRBD2 | TRBJ2-1 | few
CASSERRVSGRFYEQYF | TGTGCCAGCAGTGAGCGGCGAGTTAGCGGGAGGTTTTACGAGCAGTACTTC | TRBV6-1 | TRBD2 | TRBJ2-7 | many
CSARRLLFSGTDTQYF | TGCAGTGCCCGAAGATTACTATTCTCTGGCACAGATACGCAGTATTTT | TRBV20-1 | NA | TRBJ2-3 | few
CASSQSGSSVKQYF | TGTGCCAGCAGCCAAAGCGGGAGTAGTGTTAAGCAGTACTTC | TRBV3-1 | TRBD2 | TRBJ2-7 | few
CASSPPGQYYNEQFF | TGTGCCAGCAGTCCCCCGGGACAGTACTACAATGAGCAGTTCTTC | TRBV12-3/TRBV12-4 | TRBD1 | TRBJ2-1 | many
CASSNGLAGRSYEQYF | TGTGCCAGCAGCAACGGACTAGCGGGAAGATCCTACGAGCAGTACTTC | TRBV3-1 | TRBD2 | TRBJ2-7 | many
CASSLDIWEAEAFF | TGTGCCAGCAGCTTAGATATTTGGGAGGCTGAAGCTTTCTTT | TRBV7-2 | NA | TRBJ1-1 | many
CASSFPHNTQYF | TGTGCCAGCAGCTTCCCACACAATACGCAGTATTTT | TRBV7-2 | NA | TRBJ2-3 | NA
CSVPLEGPADRNTIYF | TGCAGTGTGCCCCTGGAAGGGCCAGCGGACCGAAACACCATATATTTT | TRBV20-1 | NA | TRBJ1-3 | NA
CASSQLDRATEAFF | TGCGCCAGCAGCCAACTCGACAGAGCAACTGAAGCTTTCTTT | TRBV11-2 | NA | TRBJ1-1 | few
CASSLTWVGMNTEAFF | TGTGCCAGCAGCTTAACCTGGGTGGGAATGAACACTGAAGCTTTCTTT | TRBV7-3 | NA | TRBJ1-1 | NA
CASSPPGQTSSYNEQFF | TGCGCCAGCAGCCCGCCGGGGCAGACGAGCTCCTACAATGAGCAGTTCTTC | TRBV5-1 | NA | TRBJ2-1 | NA
CASSYDIVSNQPQHF | TGTGCCAGCAGTTACGACATAGTTAGCAATCAGCCCCAGCATTTT | TRBV6-6 | NA | TRBJ1-5 | many
CASTSSPRGEQFF | TGTGCCAGCACCTCTTCCCCGAGAGGCGAGCAGTTCTTC | TRBV27 | NA | TRBJ2-1 | few
CASRPTGLIGNQPQHF | TGTGCCAGCAGGCCCACGGGGCTAATCGGGAATCAGCCCCAGCATTTT | TRBV28 | NA | TRBJ1-5 | NA
CASSPQLTGVGEQFF | TGTGCCAGCAGCCCCCAATTAACAGGGGTAGGGGAGCAGTTCTTC | TRBV7-3 | TRBD1 | TRBJ2-1 | few
CASSIGASYYEQYF | TGTGCCAGTAGTATAGGCGCCAGTTACTACGAGCAGTACTTC | TRBV19 | NA | TRBJ2-7 | NA
CASSYSKGGKDGYTF | TGTGCCAGCAGTTACTCGAAGGGGGGGAAAGATGGCTACACCTTC | TRBV6-9 | NA | TRBJ1-2 | few
CASSLASVLQGDRETQYF | TGTGCCAGCAGCTTAGCCTCGGTTCTACAGGGGGATCGCGAGACCCAGTACTTC | TRBV7-9 | TRBD1 | TRBJ2-5 | few
CASSPGGRGSGDTQYF | TGTGCCAGCAGCCCCGGGGGGCGCGGGAGTGGGGATACGCAGTATTTT | TRBV12-3/TRBV12-4 | NA | TRBJ2-3 | many
CASSPTASNQPQHF | TGTGCCAGCAGCCCCACAGCGAGCAATCAGCCCCAGCATTTT | TRBV3-1 | NA | TRBJ1-5 | NA
CASSAAGGPLGQYF | TGTGCCAGCAGCGCTGCGGGAGGCCCCCTTGGGCAGTACTTC | TRBV4-2 | TRBD2 | TRBJ2-7 | few